These 14 T cell receptor beta chains came from one sample sequenced in a study of T cell changes during pregnancy in multiple sclerosis. The method was immunoSEQ multiplex PCR; TCRdb's version includes in-frame clones alone and lacks a portion of them. The sample yields about 93,000 clones, approximately 92% seen once. Specimen: peripheral blood, collected after pregnancy. These TCRs come from a female donor with multiple sclerosis, enrolled in a pregnancy study.

The rearrangement joins TRBV19 to TRBJ1-3; TRBD1 matches at 8 bases. The trim removed 3 bases at V and 5 bases at J, leaving 9 bases unmatched. CDR3 length: 16 amino acids. Germline V gene sequence: CDR1 LNHDA, CDR2 SQIVND (reference sequence). CDR3 in amino acids: CASSILTGVLRNTIYF. CDR3 in DNA: TGTGCCAGTAGTATTTTGACAGGGGTACTTCGAAACACCATATATTTT.

The chain carries TRBV18 and TRBJ1-2; perhaps TRBD1 as D (6 bases). Trimming took off 1 base at V and 7 bases at J, with 19 bases between the two ends. This CDR3 comprises 16 residues. CDR1 is KGHSH and CDR2 is LQKENI in the germline V gene. Here the CDR3 reads CASSPLGTRQSLGYTF. As DNA, the CDR3 is TGTGCCAGCTCACCACTCGGGACAAGGCAATCGCTTGGCTACACCTTC.

This chain connects TRBV5-5 to TRBJ1-2; TRBD1 matches 11 bases. Germline V gene lookup returns CDR1 SGHKS and CDR2 YYEKEE (reference sequence). V shed 3 bases, J shed 8 bases, and the junction held 3 bases outside the gene matches. The CDR3 is made up of 13 amino acids. The CDR3 reads CASSYGTGGGYTF. The DNA of the CDR3 is TGTGCCAGCAGCTATGGGACAGGGGGAGGCTACACCTTC.

With regard to this clone: This sample includes further DNA sequences coding for the same CDR3. CDR3 region: CASSFDRVGAFF. CDR3 in DNA: TGTGCCAGCAGCTTCGACAGGGTAGGGGCTTTCTTT. The V gene is TRBV7-2, the J gene TRBJ1-1; 7 nucleotides agree with TRBD1. This CDR3 has 12 residues. Germline CDR1 and CDR2: SGHTA and FQGNSA. The V segment lost 3 bases and the J segment 11 bases; nucleotides outside the gene matches: 6.

Written as DNA, the CDR3 is TGTGCCAGGCTTAGCGGGGACCACAATGAGCAGTTCTTC. Protein product: CARLSGDHNEQFF. The rearrangement links TRBV7-3 to TRBJ2-1, with 8 bases lining up with TRBD2. The CDR3 is 13 amino acids. The germline CDR1 and CDR2 sequences are SGHTA and FQGTGA. V was clipped by 9 bases and J by 5 bases; unmatched bases: 6.

This clone was detected only a few times. Here the CDR3 DNA reads TGTGCCAGCAGCTCCCTAGCGGGGAACCTCTACAATGAGCAGTTCTTC. This encodes CASSSLAGNLYNEQFF. V and J are TRBV9 and TRBJ2-1; 9 bases map to TRBD2. The V segment lost 4 bases and the J segment 3 bases; nucleotides outside the gene matches: 8. CDR3 size: 16 residues. Germline CDR1 is SGDLS and CDR2 is YYNGEE.

This chain joins TRBV6-1 and TRBJ1-5; weak D call: TRBD1 (6 bases). V was pared by 6 bases and J by 5 bases, with 11 bases between. Germline CDR1 MNHNS, CDR2 SASEGT. The CDR3 sequence is 13 residues long. The CDR3 reads CASSETGDQPQHF. DNA of the CDR3: TGTGCCAGCAGCGAGACAGGAGATCAGCCCCAGCATTTT.

The chain recombines TRBV5-4 with TRBJ2-3; maybe TRBD2 (6 bases). This CDR3 comprises 15 residues. Germline V gene data show CDR1 as SGHNT and CDR2 as YYREEE (reference sequence). Trimming shortened V by 4 bases and J by 6 bases, and 18 bases separated the two germline ends. The CDR3 region is CASSHGTATADTQYF. CDR3 coding DNA: TGTGCCAGCAGCCACGGGACTGCGACGGCGGATACGCAGTATTTT.

The CDR3 coding sequence is TGTGCCAGCAGTTACTCGGGGGGCGAGCAGTACTTC. This codes for CASSYSGGEQYF. V and J are TRBV6-6 and TRBJ2-7; D possibly corresponds to TRBD2 (6 bases). The CDR3 sequence is 12 residues long. V shed 0 bases and J shed 6 bases, with 6 bases lying between them. The V gene's germline CDR1 is MNHNY and CDR2 SVGAGI (reference sequence).

The table lists this clone with a few counts. V gene TRBV2 combines with J gene TRBJ2-1; 9 nucleotides line up with TRBD1. V lost 10 bases, J lost 8 bases, and 12 bases stayed unmatched. The CDR3 contains 14 residues. Germline V CDR1 and CDR2: SNHLY, FYNNEI. The CDR3 DNA reads as TGTGCCACCGCCGGGACAGGGAAGGTTGATGAGCAGTTCTTC. Amino acids: CATAGTGKVDEQFF.

The chain employs TRBV30 and TRBJ2-3; a weak D match, TRBD1 (6 bases). The CDR3 totals 14 residues. V was cut by 5 bases and J by 4 bases, with 16 bases left in between. CDR1 is GTSNPN, CDR2 SVGIG, per germline (reference sequence). The CDR3 region has the DNA TGTGCCTGGGCCCCAGGGGCGGGCGCAGATACGCAGTATTTT. This translates into CAWAPGAGADTQYF.

This chain uses TRBV27 with TRBJ2-1; tentative D call: TRBD1 (5 bases). The ends were cut back, 1 base at V and 8 bases at J, with 12 bases in the middle. Looked up from germline, CDR1 is MNHEY and CDR2 is SMNVEV (reference sequence). There are 14 residues in the CDR3. This CDR3 reads CASSLWQGPHEQFF. The CDR3 DNA reads TGTGCCAGCAGTTTATGGCAGGGCCCCCATGAGCAGTTCTTC.

The chain recombines TRBV7-2 with TRBJ2-7, with 8 bases lining up with TRBD1. The germline V gene has CDR1 SGHTA and CDR2 FQGNSA. The CDR3 has 15 residues. V shed 5 bases and J 1 base; nucleotides not matched to a gene: 7. In DNA form, the CDR3 reads TGTGCCAGCAGCCCCCCCGGACAGGGTTCCTACGAGCAGTACTTC. This sequence encodes CASSPPGQGSYEQYF.

This clone showed up just once. The rearrangement joins TRBV30 to TRBJ1-1, with TRBD1 matching over 10 bases. The V segment lost 0 bases and the J segment 4 bases; nucleotides outside the gene matches: 5. The CDR3 length is 15 residues. The germline gives CDR1 GTSNPN, CDR2 SVGIG (reference sequence). CDR3 residues: CAWSVPGQGLTEAFF. Here the CDR3 DNA reads TGTGCCTGGAGTGTACCGGGACAGGGGCTCACTGAAGCTTTCTTT.